The rows below give T cell receptor beta chains drawn from one sample of a study of blood T cell repertoires in COVID-19. Sequencing was performed with immunoSEQ multiplex PCR; in TCRdb, only in-frame clones are kept and a portion is missing. The top ten hold 1.1% of the sample, which has 79,000 or so clones, 87% seen once. The sequenced sample consisted of peripheral blood. These receptors all come from a human donor in a cohort sampled during active COVID-19. Both conserved end residues are part of each CDR3. The D gene is left open where the match is weak. Rows may omit the clone size; those that give it use once, few, many or a size class.

TRBV10-2	.	TRBJ2-7	.	CASSDPSREQYF	TGCGCCAGCAGTGACCCTTCTCGGGAGCAGTACTTC
TRBV7-2	.	TRBJ2-1	.	CASSLSAGTYNEQFF	TGTGCCAGCAGCTTAAGTGCGGGTACCTACAATGAGCAGTTCTTC
TRBV19	.	TRBJ2-3	.	CASSGARVERDTQYF	TGTGCCAGTAGTGGGGCCAGGGTTGAGCGAGATACGCAGTATTTT
TRBV5-1	.	TRBJ1-1	.	CASSAGNTEAFF	TGCGCCAGCAGCGCCGGGAACACTGAAGCTTTCTTT
TRBV27	.	TRBJ1-2	.	CASSLNPLGSGYTF	TGTGCCAGCAGTTTAAACCCCCTTGGGAGTGGCTACACCTTC
TRBV28	.	TRBJ1-1	.	CASRREAREAFF	TGTGCCAGCAGAAGAGAGGCCCGAGAAGCTTTCTTT
TRBV4-2	.	TRBJ1-3	.	CASSPPGRRGAGNTIYF	TGTGCCAGCAGCCCGCCTGGCCGACGAGGCGCAGGAAACACCATATATTTT
TRBV6-5	.	TRBJ2-5	.	CASSYSGGSGSETQYF	TGTGCCAGCAGTTACTCCGGAGGTTCCGGGTCGGAGACCCAGTACTTC
TRBV18	.	TRBJ1-5	TRBD1	CASSPRRQGSDSNQPQHF	TGTGCCAGCTCACCACGACGACAGGGAAGCGACAGCAATCAGCCCCAGCATTTT
TRBV12-3/TRBV12-4	few	TRBJ1-2	.	CASSFRQGYGYTF	TGTGCCAGCAGTTTCCGCCAGGGGTATGGCTACACCTTC
TRBV6-6	.	TRBJ2-7	TRBD1	CASSSPGTGVLYEQYF	TGTGCCAGCAGTTCCCCCGGGACAGGGGTCCTCTACGAGCAGTACTTC
TRBV27	.	TRBJ1-2	TRBD1	CASSSTRTGHYGYTF	TGTGCCAGCAGCTCCACCAGGACAGGCCACTATGGCTACACCTTC
TRBV6-5	.	TRBJ1-1	TRBD1	CASSYSGTANTEAFF	TGTGCCAGCAGTTACTCGGGGACAGCGAACACTGAAGCTTTCTTT
TRBV24-1	.	TRBJ1-5	TRBD1	CATQTGGAGQPQHF	TGTGCCACCCAAACAGGGGGCGCAGGACAGCCCCAGCATTTT
TRBV19	.	TRBJ1-6	TRBD1	CASSIVGTGESPLHF	TGTGCCAGTAGTATAGTCGGGACAGGGGAATCACCCCTCCACTTT
TRBV10-3	.	TRBJ2-1	TRBD2	CAINGEGWGEQFF	TGTGCCATCAACGGGGAGGGGTGGGGTGAGCAGTTCTTC